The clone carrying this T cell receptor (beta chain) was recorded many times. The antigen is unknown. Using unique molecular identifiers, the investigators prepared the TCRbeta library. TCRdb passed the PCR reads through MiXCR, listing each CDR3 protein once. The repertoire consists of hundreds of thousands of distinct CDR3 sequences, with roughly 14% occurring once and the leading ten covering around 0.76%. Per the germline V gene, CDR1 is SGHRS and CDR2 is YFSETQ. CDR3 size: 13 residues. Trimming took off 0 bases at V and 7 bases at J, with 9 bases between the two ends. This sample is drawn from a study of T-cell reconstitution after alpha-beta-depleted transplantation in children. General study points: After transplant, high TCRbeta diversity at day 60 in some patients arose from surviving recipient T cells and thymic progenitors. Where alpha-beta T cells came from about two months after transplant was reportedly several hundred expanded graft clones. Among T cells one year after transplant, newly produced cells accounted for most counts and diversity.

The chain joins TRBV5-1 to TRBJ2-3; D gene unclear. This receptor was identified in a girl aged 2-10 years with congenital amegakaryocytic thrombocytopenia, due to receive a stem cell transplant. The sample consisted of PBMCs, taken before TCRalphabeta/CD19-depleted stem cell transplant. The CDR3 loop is CASSLVLANTQYF. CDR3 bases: TGCGCCAGCAGCTTGGTACTTGCCAATACGCAGTATTTT.